This is a list of T cell receptor beta chains from one sample in a study of T cells after posttransplantation cyclophosphamide. Generated by immunoSEQ multiplex PCR, the TCRdb table keeps only in-frame clones and is missing some. In total the sample includes approximately 41,000 clones, none of them seen once. Sequencing was performed on PBMCs. The source is a man aged 50-59 years in good health, CMV-negative, and a related stem cell transplant donor. Both conserved end residues are part of each CDR3. The D gene is left open where the match is weak. A row's size may be missing; if present it is once, few, many or a size class.

D gene: TRBD2
CDR3 length: 16
clone size: many
J gene: TRBJ2-1
V gene: TRBV29-1
CDR3 DNA: TGCAGCGTTGAAACCCAACTAGCGGGTGCCTACAATGAGCAGTTCTTC
CDR3 protein: CSVETQLAGAYNEQFF

D gene: TRBD1
CDR3 length: 16
clone size: many
J gene: TRBJ1-6
V gene: TRBV6-1
CDR3 DNA: TGTGCCAGCAGTGAATACAGGGGAGATTATAATTCACCCCTCCACTTT
CDR3 protein: CASSEYRGDYNSPLHF

D gene: TRBD1
CDR3 length: 14
clone size: many
J gene: TRBJ2-7
V gene: TRBV6-5
CDR3 DNA: TGTGCCAGCAGCATGATAGGACAGGGGGTAGAGCAGTACTTC
CDR3 protein: CASSMIGQGVEQYF

D gene: .
CDR3 length: 12
clone size: many
J gene: TRBJ1-5
V gene: TRBV7-9
CDR3 DNA: TGTGCCAGCAGCGTGGAGCGTCAGCCCCAGCATTTT
CDR3 protein: CASSVERQPQHF

D gene: .
CDR3 length: 15
clone size: few
J gene: TRBJ2-2
V gene: TRBV11-3
CDR3 DNA: TGTGCCAGCAGCTTAGGCCAGGCGAACACCGGGGAGCTGTTTTTT
CDR3 protein: CASSLGQANTGELFF

D gene: TRBD1
CDR3 length: 17
clone size: few
J gene: TRBJ2-7
V gene: TRBV5-6
CDR3 DNA: TGTGCCAGCAGCTTGCCTCCTCCCCGGGACAGGGCTTCCGAGCAGTACTTC
CDR3 protein: CASSLPPPRDRASEQYF

D gene: .
CDR3 length: 14
clone size: many
J gene: TRBJ2-3
V gene: TRBV7-9
CDR3 DNA: TGTGCCAGCAGCCTTAGCACCTGGGTGGATACGCAGTATTTT
CDR3 protein: CASSLSTWVDTQYF

D gene: .
CDR3 length: 15
clone size: many
J gene: TRBJ1-3
V gene: TRBV4-1
CDR3 DNA: TGCGCCAGCAGCCCCGCGGGCAGAACTGGAAACACCATATATTTT
CDR3 protein: CASSPAGRTGNTIYF

D gene: TRBD1
CDR3 length: 15
clone size: many
J gene: TRBJ1-2
V gene: TRBV19
CDR3 DNA: TGTGCCAGTAGTGAGGGACAGGGCTTTCCCTATGGCTACACCTTC
CDR3 protein: CASSEGQGFPYGYTF

D gene: TRBD1
CDR3 length: 14
clone size: many
J gene: TRBJ1-3
V gene: TRBV5-1
CDR3 DNA: TGCGCCAGCAGCTTTGGGACAGGCGGAAACACCATATATTTT
CDR3 protein: CASSFGTGGNTIYF

D gene: .
CDR3 length: 14
clone size: many
J gene: TRBJ2-7
V gene: TRBV5-5
CDR3 DNA: TGTGCCAGCAGCGGCCCTGACAGCTCCTACGAGCAGTACTTC
CDR3 protein: CASSGPDSSYEQYF

D gene: TRBD1
CDR3 length: 18
clone size: many
J gene: TRBJ1-1
V gene: TRBV11-3
CDR3 DNA: TGTGCCAGCAGCTTAGTTCTTTTAAGGGTTAGGGACAGCACTGAAGCTTTCTTT
CDR3 protein: CASSLVLLRVRDSTEAFF

D gene: .
CDR3 length: 16
clone size: many
J gene: TRBJ1-5
V gene: TRBV5-6
CDR3 DNA: TGTGCCAGCAGCTTGTTTACAGGGAGAACAAATCAGCCCCAGCATTTT
CDR3 protein: CASSLFTGRTNQPQHF

D gene: TRBD2
CDR3 length: 18
clone size: few
J gene: TRBJ2-3
V gene: TRBV4-3
CDR3 DNA: TGCGCCAGCAGCCAGACCCCTAGCGGGGGGGCTGGGGCAGATACGCAGTATTTT
CDR3 protein: CASSQTPSGGAGADTQYF

D gene: .
CDR3 length: 14
clone size: .
J gene: TRBJ2-1
V gene: TRBV6-5
CDR3 DNA: TGTGCGAGCAGTTTCACGAGCCGGGGAGCTGAGCAGTTCTTC
CDR3 protein: CASSFTSRGAEQFF

D gene: TRBD1
CDR3 length: 16
clone size: many
J gene: TRBJ2-3
V gene: TRBV9
CDR3 DNA: TGTGCCAGCAGCGGGTGGACAGGGAGCGACACAGATACGCAGTATTTT
CDR3 protein: CASSGWTGSDTDTQYF

D gene: .
CDR3 length: 14
clone size: many
J gene: TRBJ1-2
V gene: TRBV5-4
CDR3 DNA: TGTGCCAGCAGCTTGGGGGGCTTTAACTATGGCTACACCTTC
CDR3 protein: CASSLGGFNYGYTF

D gene: .
CDR3 length: 19
clone size: many
J gene: TRBJ1-1
V gene: TRBV4-3
CDR3 DNA: TGCGCCAGCAGCCACGTTTTGGGAGTCCCGCTCGAAGCGGACACTGAAGCTTTCTTT
CDR3 protein: CASSHVLGVPLEADTEAFF

D gene: TRBD1
CDR3 length: 15
clone size: .
J gene: TRBJ2-5
V gene: TRBV11-2
CDR3 DNA: TGTGCCAGCAGGATACAGGGGAGAGGGTGGGAGACCCAGTACTTC
CDR3 protein: CASRIQGRGWETQYF

D gene: TRBD2
CDR3 length: 14
clone size: many
J gene: TRBJ2-7
V gene: TRBV5-4
CDR3 DNA: TGTGCCAGCAGCTTCGGGCGGGAGCCGGGCGAGCAGTACTTC
CDR3 protein: CASSFGREPGEQYF

D gene: TRBD1
CDR3 length: 14
clone size: many
J gene: TRBJ1-2
V gene: TRBV7-9
CDR3 DNA: TGTGCCAGCAGCGCAGGGGGCGCGAACTATGGCTACACCTTC
CDR3 protein: CASSAGGANYGYTF

D gene: TRBD1
CDR3 length: 18
clone size: few
J gene: TRBJ2-2
V gene: TRBV7-6
CDR3 DNA: TGTGCCAGCAGCTTACGGGTTCGGGGACAGGGAAACACCGGGGAGCTGTTTTTT
CDR3 protein: CASSLRVRGQGNTGELFF

D gene: .
CDR3 length: 14
clone size: many
J gene: TRBJ2-5
V gene: TRBV5-6
CDR3 DNA: TGTGCCAGTCTTAGACTCCTGAGGCAAGAGACCCAGTACTTC
CDR3 protein: CASLRLLRQETQYF